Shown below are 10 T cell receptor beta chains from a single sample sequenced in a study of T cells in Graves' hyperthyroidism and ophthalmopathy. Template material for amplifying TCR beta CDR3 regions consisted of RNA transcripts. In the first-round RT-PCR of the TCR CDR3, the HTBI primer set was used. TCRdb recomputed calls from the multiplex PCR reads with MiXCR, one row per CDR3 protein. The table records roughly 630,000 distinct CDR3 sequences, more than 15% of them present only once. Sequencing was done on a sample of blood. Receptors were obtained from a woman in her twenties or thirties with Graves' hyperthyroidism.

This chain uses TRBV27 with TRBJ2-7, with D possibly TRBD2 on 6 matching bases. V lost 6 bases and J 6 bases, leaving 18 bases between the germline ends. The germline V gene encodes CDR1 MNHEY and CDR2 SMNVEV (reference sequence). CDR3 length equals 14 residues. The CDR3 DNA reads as TGTGCCAGCAGCCCCCGCGGGGAAGCCTGCGAGCAGTACTTC. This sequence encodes CASSPRGEACEQYF.

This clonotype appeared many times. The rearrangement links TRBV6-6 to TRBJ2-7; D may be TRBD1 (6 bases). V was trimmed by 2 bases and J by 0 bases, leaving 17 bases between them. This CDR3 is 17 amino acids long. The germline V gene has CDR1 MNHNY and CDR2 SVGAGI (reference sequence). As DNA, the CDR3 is TGTGCCAGCAGTTACCTAAGATGGACAGAGAGCTCCTACGAGCAGTACTTC. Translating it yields CASSYLRWTESSYEQYF.

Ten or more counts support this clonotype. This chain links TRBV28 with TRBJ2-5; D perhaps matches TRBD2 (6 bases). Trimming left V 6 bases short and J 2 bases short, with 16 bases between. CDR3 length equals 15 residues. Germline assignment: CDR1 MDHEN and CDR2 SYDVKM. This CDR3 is CASRPTRAGQETQYF. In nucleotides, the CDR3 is TGTGCCAGCAGACCTACTCGGGCGGGACAAGAGACCCAGTACTTC.

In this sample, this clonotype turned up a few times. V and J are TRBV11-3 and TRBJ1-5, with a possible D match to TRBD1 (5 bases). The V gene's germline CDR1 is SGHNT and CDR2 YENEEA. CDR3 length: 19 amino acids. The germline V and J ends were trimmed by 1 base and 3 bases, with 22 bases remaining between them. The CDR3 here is CASSLVGTLGAEANQPQHF. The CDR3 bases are TGTGCCAGCAGCTTAGTAGGGACTTTAGGAGCCGAAGCCAATCAGCCCCAGCATTTT.

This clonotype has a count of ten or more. Written as DNA, the CDR3 is TGTGCCAGCATTCCTAACGGGGGCTACGAGCAGTACTTC. It translates to CASIPNGGYEQYF. The rearrangement links TRBV28 to TRBJ2-7; the D gene is possibly TRBD2 (6 bases). V was pared by 7 bases and J by 3 bases, with 13 bases between. The germline V gene encodes CDR1 MDHEN and CDR2 SYDVKM. The CDR3 totals 13 residues.

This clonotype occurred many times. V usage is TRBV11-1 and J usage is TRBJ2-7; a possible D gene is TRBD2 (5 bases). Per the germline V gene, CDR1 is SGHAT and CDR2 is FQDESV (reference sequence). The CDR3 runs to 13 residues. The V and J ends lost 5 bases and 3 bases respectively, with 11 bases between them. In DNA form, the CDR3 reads TGTGCCAGCAGCCCCCGAGGGAGCTACGAGCAGTACTTC. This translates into CASSPRGSYEQYF. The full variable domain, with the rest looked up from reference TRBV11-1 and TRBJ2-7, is EAEVAQSPRYKITEKSQAVAFWCDPISGHATLYWYRQILGQGPELLVQFQDESVVDDSQLPKDRFSAERLKGVDSTLKIQPAELGDSAMYLCASSPRGSYEQYFGPGTRLTVT.

The CDR3, as DNA: TGTGCCAGCAGTCTAACCCGGGGAAGGGACTACTACGAGCAGTACTTC. This translates into CASSLTRGRDYYEQYF. The genes are TRBV12-3 or TRBV12-4 and TRBJ2-7; 7 bases are shared with TRBD2. The CDR3 is 16 residues long. J gave up 3 bases and V 5 bases, and 13 bases lay outside the gene matches.

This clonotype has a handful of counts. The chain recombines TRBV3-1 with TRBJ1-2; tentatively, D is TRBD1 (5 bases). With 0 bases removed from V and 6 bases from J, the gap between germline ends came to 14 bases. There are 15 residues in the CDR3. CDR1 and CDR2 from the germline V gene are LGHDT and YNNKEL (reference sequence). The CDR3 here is CASSQDPVRGDGYTF. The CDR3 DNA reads TGTGCCAGCAGCCAAGATCCTGTAAGGGGCGATGGCTACACCTTC.

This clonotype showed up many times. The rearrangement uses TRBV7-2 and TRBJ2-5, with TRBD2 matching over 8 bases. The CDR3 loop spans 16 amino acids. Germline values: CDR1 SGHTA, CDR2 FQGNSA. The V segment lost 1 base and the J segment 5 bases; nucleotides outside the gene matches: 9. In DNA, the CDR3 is TGTGCCAGCAGCTTAGAGGGGACTAGTATGTGGGAGACCCAGTACTTC. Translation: CASSLEGTSMWETQYF.

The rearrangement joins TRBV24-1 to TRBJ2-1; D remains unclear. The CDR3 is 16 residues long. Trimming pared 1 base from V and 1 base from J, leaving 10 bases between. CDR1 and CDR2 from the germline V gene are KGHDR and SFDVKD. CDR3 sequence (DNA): TGTGCCACCAGTGATTTTGTAAGCAGTTCCTACAATGAGCAGTTCTTC. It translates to CATSDFVSSSYNEQFF.